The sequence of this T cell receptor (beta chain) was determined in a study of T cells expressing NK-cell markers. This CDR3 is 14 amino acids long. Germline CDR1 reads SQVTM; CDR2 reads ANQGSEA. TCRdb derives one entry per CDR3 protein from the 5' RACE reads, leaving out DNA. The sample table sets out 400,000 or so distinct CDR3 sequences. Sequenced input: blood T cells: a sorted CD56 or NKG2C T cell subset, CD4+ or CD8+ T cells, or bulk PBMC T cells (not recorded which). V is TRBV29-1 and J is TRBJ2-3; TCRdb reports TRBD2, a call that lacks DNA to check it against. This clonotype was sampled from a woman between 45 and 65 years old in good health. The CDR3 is CSVDSGSATDTQYF.